This passage covers 15 T cell receptor beta chains from one sample sequenced in a study of cytomegalovirus exposure and HLA in healthy donors (TCRdb year 2017). Library generation was performed with the immunoSEQ multiplex PCR assay. Held by TCRdb, this immuneACCESS table contains in-frame sequences only and omits some clones. Under half of the omission traces to an unresolved V gene where checked; the cause of the rest is unknown. Here the sample has some 65,000 clones; approximately 96% occur a single time. The leading ten clones occupy 2% to 2.5% of the sample. The sample consisted of PBMCs. Receptors originate from a man aged 18-30 years in good health and CMV-seronegative.

This sequence joins TRBV6-1 and TRBJ2-7; 8 bases align to TRBD2. Trimming removed 1 base from V and 3 bases from J; junction bases left unmatched: 17. This CDR3 region has 19 residues. Germline V gene data show CDR1 as MNHNS and CDR2 as SASEGT. The CDR3 region has the DNA TGTGCCAGCAGTGAAGGGGACTTCGGAGCGGGAGAGATTAGCTACGAGCAGTACTTC. It specifies CASSEGDFGAGEISYEQYF.

The CDR3 DNA reads as TGTGCCAGCAGCTCCCCCCCCCATAGTGAGCAGTTCTTC. This translates into CASSSPPHSEQFF. The V call is TRBV7-9, the J call TRBJ2-1; D unresolved. CDR1 and CDR2 (germline): SEHNR, FQNEAQ (reference sequence). Between the trimmed V and J ends, which lost 4 bases and 9 bases, there was a span of 13 bases. This CDR3 has 13 residues.

In DNA form, the CDR3 reads TGCGCCAGCAGCTTCGGACTTGAACCCTCTGAGAGCTCCTACAATGAGCAGTTCTTC. This codes for CASSFGLEPSESSYNEQFF. J is TRBJ2-1 and V is TRBV5-1; D may be TRBD2 (5 bases). V shed 2 bases and J shed 0 bases, with 21 bases lying between them. Germline CDR1 SGHRS, CDR2 YFSETQ. The CDR3 is 19 amino acids.

The CDR3 region is CASSQKTTGQGNEQFF. The CDR3 coding sequence is TGTGCCAGCAGCCAAAAGACCACCGGACAGGGGAATGAGCAGTTCTTC. V usage is TRBV14 and J usage is TRBJ2-1, with TRBD1 identical over 9 bases. The J segment lost 7 bases and the V segment lost 2 bases, leaving 9 bases of the junction unmatched. This CDR3 spans 16 amino acids. CDR1 SGHDN and CDR2 FVKESK come from the germline V gene.

The rearrangement joins TRBV2 to TRBJ2-2, with TRBD1 as a possible D gene (7 bases). Germline assignment: CDR1 SNHLY and CDR2 FYNNEI. The CDR3 is 15 residues long. V was cut by 7 bases and J by 0 bases, with 12 bases left in between. The DNA for the CDR3 is TGTGCCAGCATGGAGGGGGCAACGAACACCGGGGAGCTGTTTTTT. It encodes CASMEGATNTGELFF.

The chain recombines TRBV19 with TRBJ2-1; TRBD2 aligns across 12 bases. V shed 5 bases, J shed 4 bases, and the junction held 3 bases outside the gene matches. In germline, CDR1 is LNHDA, CDR2 SQIVND (reference sequence). The CDR3 has 15 amino acids. The CDR3 coding sequence is TGTGCCAGTAGTCGGACTAGCGGGGCTTACAATGAGCAGTTCTTC. Encoded protein: CASSRTSGAYNEQFF.

By share, this clone ranks as medium-sized. CDR3 nucleotide sequence: TGTGCCAGTAAAAGTCAGGTTCAGCCCCAGCATTTT. This encodes CASKSQVQPQHF. This chain uses TRBV19 with TRBJ1-5, with D unresolved. The CDR3 has 12 amino acids. Per the germline V gene, CDR1 is LNHDA and CDR2 is SQIVND (reference sequence). V was shortened by 7 bases and J by 6 bases, with 10 bases between the two germline ends. Full variable domain (rest looked up from reference TRBV19 and TRBJ1-5): DGGITQSPKYLFRKEGQNVTLSCEQNLNHDAMYWYRQDPGQGLRLIYYSQIVNDFQKGDIAEGYSVSREKKESFPLTVTSAQKNPTAFYLCASKSQVQPQHFGDGTRLSIL.

This chain uses TRBV10-1 with TRBJ2-7; 7 bases line up with TRBD2. Trimming cost V 0 bases and J 2 bases; bases outside gene matches: 1. From germline, CDR1 is WNHNN and CDR2 SYGVQD (reference sequence). This CDR3 region has 14 residues. This CDR3 is CASSESTSPYEQYF. In DNA, the CDR3 is TGCGCCAGCAGTGAGTCGACTAGCCCCTACGAGCAGTACTTC.

Written as DNA, the CDR3 is TGTGCCAGCATACACCCTAGCGGAACTGAAGCTTTCTTT. Translation gives CASIHPSGTEAFF. The chain couples TRBV2 to TRBJ1-1, with D uncertain. Per germline, CDR1 SNHLY and CDR2 FYNNEI. Deletions cut 7 bases from V and 5 bases from J, with 14 bases between. The CDR3 runs to 13 residues. Drawing the rest from reference TRBV2 and TRBJ1-1, the complete variable domain is EPEVTQTPSHQVTQMGQEVILRCVPISNHLYFYWYRQILGQKVEFLVSFYNNEISEKSEIFDDQFSVERPDGSNFTLKIRSTKLEDSAMYFCASIHPSGTEAFFGQGTRLTVV.

V gene TRBV18 combines with J gene TRBJ1-2; no reliable D call. The germline V gene has CDR1 KGHSH and CDR2 LQKENI. The germline V and J ends were trimmed by 4 bases and 0 bases, with 3 bases remaining between them. This CDR3 contains 12 residues. The DNA for the CDR3 is TGTGCCAGCTCACTCTCTAACTATGGCTACACCTTC. It is translated as CASSLSNYGYTF.

This clone came up once. The J gene is TRBJ2-1, the V gene TRBV7-9, with 9 positions matching TRBD1. V lost 7 bases to trimming and J lost 3 bases; unmatched junction nucleotides: 7. Germline assignment: CDR1 SEHNR and CDR2 FQNEAQ (reference sequence). The CDR3 sequence is 15 residues long. This CDR3 reads CASTPPGQGYNEQFF. Written as DNA, the CDR3 is TGTGCCAGCACCCCACCGGGACAGGGCTACAATGAGCAGTTCTTC.

The gene calls are TRBV4-1 and TRBJ2-2; TRBD2 matches 8 bases. Trimming took 8 bases from V and 6 from J; bases not matched to a gene: 2. The CDR3 totals 12 residues. CDR1 is MGHRA, CDR2 YSYEKL, per germline. The CDR3 here is CASREGPGELFF. The CDR3 DNA reads TGCGCCAGCCGGGAGGGTCCCGGGGAGCTGTTTTTT.

The chain employs TRBV2 and TRBJ1-4; 11 nucleotides agree with TRBD1. V shed 9 bases, J shed 6 bases, and the junction held 3 bases outside the gene matches. The germline CDR1 and CDR2 sequences are SNHLY and FYNNEI. The CDR3 runs 13 residues. In DNA, the CDR3 is TGTGCCAGTACGGGACAGGGGGATGAAAAACTGTTTTTT. Translated, it gives CASTGQGDEKLFF. The variable domain in full, with the rest retrieved from reference TRBV2 and TRBJ1-4, is EPEVTQTPSHQVTQMGQEVILRCVPISNHLYFYWYRQILGQKVEFLVSFYNNEISEKSEIFDDQFSVERPDGSNFTLKIRSTKLEDSAMYFCASTGQGDEKLFFGSGTQLSVL.

The chain uses TRBV4-2 and TRBJ2-7; D may be TRBD2 (7 bases). The length of the CDR3 is 15 residues. Germline V gene sequence: CDR1 LGHNA, CDR2 YNFKEQ. The V and J ends lost 1 base and 3 bases respectively, with 13 bases between them. CDR3 in amino acids: CASSQGEGDYYEQYF. CDR3 nucleotides: TGTGCCAGCAGCCAAGGGGAGGGGGATTACTACGAGCAGTACTTC.

The V and J genes are TRBV2 and TRBJ1-3; a weak D match, TRBD1 (6 bases). CDR1 SNHLY and CDR2 FYNNEI come from the germline V gene. This CDR3 is 16 amino acids long. Trimming pared 1 base from V and 2 bases from J, leaving 12 bases between. The CDR3 is CASSEVTRGTGNTIYF. Here the CDR3 DNA reads TGTGCCAGCAGTGAAGTTACCAGGGGTACTGGAAACACCATATATTTT.